Each of the 16 T cell receptor beta chains below was sequenced from the same sample in a study of shared clonotypes between healthy human individuals. Repertoires were generated with immunoSEQ multiplex PCR, while TCRdb's copy carries only in-frame clones and drops some. The table shows about a million clones, with around three quarters occurring only once. The sequenced sample consisted of memory CD4+ T cells sorted from blood. Indicated subset: CD45RA-negative fraction. The source of these receptors is a young man in good health.

The chain links TRBV30 to TRBJ2-2; D gene uncertain. Looked up from germline, CDR1 is GTSNPN and CDR2 is SVGIG (reference sequence). There are 15 residues in the CDR3. Trimming removed 4 bases at V and 0 bases at J, with 12 bases between. CDR3 residues: CAWTIGQANTGELFF. In DNA form, the CDR3 reads TGTGCCTGGACGATTGGGCAGGCGAACACCGGGGAGCTGTTTTTT.

The chain recombines TRBV12-1 with TRBJ1-1; TRBD1 is the table's D call and was not checked against the DNA. TRBV12-1 is marked as a pseudogene. This CDR3 is 14 amino acids long. CDR3 residues: CASSPDRAHTEAFF. The CDR3 DNA follows: TGTGCCAGCAGCCCCGACAGGGCGCACACTGAAGCTTTCTTT.

This clone has only one observation. The chain uses TRBV2 and TRBJ1-2; D may be TRBD1 (5 bases). The CDR3 contains 13 residues. V lost 11 bases and J 3 bases, leaving 16 bases between the germline ends. CDR1 is SNHLY, CDR2 FYNNEI, per germline. The CDR3 reads CAGRTVGDYGYTF. Here the CDR3 DNA reads TGTGCCGGACGGACGGTGGGGGACTATGGCTACACCTTC.

The V call is TRBV6-4, the J call TRBJ2-3, with 8 bases matching TRBD2. The V gene's germline CDR1 is MRHNA and CDR2 SNTAGT. The CDR3 has 14 residues. V shed 10 bases, J shed 0 bases, and the junction held 6 bases outside the gene matches. DNA for the CDR3: TGTGCCACTTCTCGGGGGGGAAGCACAGATACGCAGTATTTT. It translates to CATSRGGSTDTQYF.

J is TRBJ2-4 and V is TRBV2, with D possibly TRBD1 on 5 matching bases. CDR3 length equals 14 residues. From germline, CDR1 is SNHLY and CDR2 FYNNEI. The V and J ends lost 8 bases and 0 bases respectively, with 11 bases between them. CDR3 region: CASLPDIAKNIQYF. CDR3 bases: TGTGCCAGCCTTCCGGACATAGCCAAAAACATTCAGTACTTC.

This clone came up a few times. The chain is built from TRBV6-5 and TRBJ1-5; D call uncertain. Germline V gene lookup returns CDR1 MNHEY and CDR2 SVGAGI. The CDR3 spans 15 residues. V was shortened by 2 bases and J by 0 bases, with 8 bases between the two germline ends. The CDR3 sequence is CASSYVGSSNQPQHF. DNA for the CDR3: TGTGCCAGCAGTTACGTTGGCAGTAGCAATCAGCCCCAGCATTTT.

This clone was observed a few times. The rearrangement uses TRBV4-3 and TRBJ1-5, with D possibly TRBD1 on 6 matching bases. CDR3 size: 13 residues. The germline CDR1 and CDR2 sequences are LGHNA and YSLEER. V lost 0 bases and J lost 6, with 6 bases in between. CDR3: CASSQEGGQPQHF. CDR3 DNA: TGCGCCAGCAGCCAAGAAGGGGGTCAGCCCCAGCATTTT.

The chain couples TRBV2 to TRBJ2-2, with D possibly called TRBD1 or TRBD2 (5 bases each). Germline CDR1 is SNHLY and CDR2 is FYNNEI. This CDR3 spans 12 amino acids. Deletions cut 6 bases from V and 5 bases from J, with 7 bases between. CDR3 amino acids: CASRGVTGELFF. The CDR3, as DNA: TGTGCCAGCAGGGGGGTGACCGGGGAGCTGTTTTTT.

The rearrangement uses TRBV7-9 and TRBJ1-2; D remains unclear. Between the trimmed V and J ends, which lost 3 bases and 2 bases, there was a span of 7 bases. The germline CDR1 and CDR2 sequences are SEHNR and FQNEAQ (reference sequence). The CDR3 extends over 13 amino acids. CDR3 residues: CASSFTENYGYTF. The CDR3 DNA reads as TGTGCCAGCAGCTTTACCGAAAACTATGGCTACACCTTC.

The chain joins TRBV28 to TRBJ1-3; D gene uncertain. V lost 4 bases and J 6 bases, leaving 19 bases between the germline ends. The V gene's germline CDR1 is MDHEN and CDR2 SYDVKM. The CDR3 length is 16 residues. In DNA form, the CDR3 reads TGTGCCAGCAGTTCCCTGACGCTGGGCCCATCAAACACCATATATTTT. It encodes CASSSLTLGPSNTIYF.

The chain carries TRBV7-3 and TRBJ2-1; TRBD2 aligns across 7 bases. Trimming cost V 2 bases and J 6 bases; bases outside gene matches: 4. The CDR3 is made up of 14 amino acids. Germline CDR1 reads SGHTA; CDR2 reads FQGTGA. CDR3 sequence (DNA): TGTGCCAGCAGCTTATCACTAGCGTCCAATGAGCAGTTCTTC. Translation: CASSLSLASNEQFF.

V gene TRBV6-5 combines with J gene TRBJ1-5; possibly TRBD1 for D (6 bases). Per the germline V gene, CDR1 is MNHEY and CDR2 is SVGAGI. Trimming shortened V by 4 bases and J by 0 bases, and 13 bases separated the two germline ends. CDR3 length: 16 residues. CDR3 sequence: CASSWTVKDSNQPQHF. In DNA, the CDR3 is TGTGCCAGCAGTTGGACAGTTAAAGATAGCAATCAGCCCCAGCATTTT.

This clone was counted between two and nine times. The chain uses TRBV27 and TRBJ1-4; 7 bases align to TRBD1. The CDR3 consists of 16 residues. In germline, CDR1 is MNHEY, CDR2 SMNVEV (reference sequence). The V and J ends lost 5 bases and 3 bases, in that order; junction bases with no gene match: 9. The CDR3 DNA is TGTGCCAGCAGTCCCTCGTCGGGACAGTCTAATGAAAAACTGTTTTTT. Its translation: CASSPSSGQSNEKLFF.

The rearrangement links TRBV5-1 to TRBJ2-1; either TRBD1 or TRBD2 may fit D (5 bases each). Germline V lookup: CDR1 SGHRS, CDR2 YFSETQ. Deletions cut 4 bases from V and 0 bases from J, with 11 bases between. CDR3 length equals 15 residues. The CDR3 loop reads CASSPGDLSYNEQFF. Written as DNA, the CDR3 is TGCGCCAGCAGCCCCGGGGACCTCTCCTACAATGAGCAGTTCTTC.

The V and J genes are TRBV10-2 and TRBJ1-2; D is possibly TRBD1 (6 bases). Germline V gene data show CDR1 as WSHSY and CDR2 as SAAADI. With 3 bases removed from V and 10 bases from J, the gap between germline ends came to 15 bases. The length of the CDR3 is 13 residues. The CDR3 loop is CASSDLGQGDYTF. CDR3 nucleotides: TGCGCCAGCAGTGACCTGGGACAAGGAGACTACACCTTC.

J is TRBJ1-4 and V is TRBV18; maybe TRBD1 (5 bases). This CDR3 contains 15 residues. Germline V lookup: CDR1 KGHSH, CDR2 LQKENI. Trimming shortened V by 6 bases and J by 4 bases, and 15 bases separated the two germline ends. CDR3 loop: CASSRIHDSNEKLFF. The CDR3 DNA follows: TGTGCCAGCTCCCGGATCCATGACAGTAATGAAAAACTGTTTTTT.